This TCR beta chain was obtained from a study of T cells in Graves' hyperthyroidism and ophthalmopathy. Template material for amplifying TCR beta CDR3 regions consisted of RNA transcripts. Primed by the HTBI set, a first-round RT-PCR was run on the TCR CDR3. Using its own MiXCR run on the multiplex PCR reads, TCRdb lists one record per CDR3 protein. The table records 600,000 to 700,000 distinct CDR3 sequences, around 15% of them present only once. Germline CDR1 MNHEY, CDR2 SVGAGI. The CDR3 sequence is 15 residues long. V lost 2 bases, J lost 4 bases, and 14 bases lay in between. The chain has TRBV6-5 and TRBJ1-2; D call uncertain. The sequence derives from a woman aged 40-49 years with Graves' ophthalmopathy. What was sequenced was blood. The CDR3 DNA reads as TGTGCCAGCAGTTACGAGGGAGGGCCGAGCTATGGCTACACCTTC. Amino acid sequence: CASSYEGGPSYGYTF.